The clone carrying this TCR beta chain came up many times. These data belong to a study of early T cells in non-severe SARS-CoV-2 infection. TCRdb used MiXCR to reprocess the 5' RACE reads, holding one entry per CDR3 protein. The sample consists of roughly 93,000 distinct CDR3 sequences, more than 9.5% of them appearing once. Material: whole blood. The receptor was derived from an adult who was a healthcare worker with PCR-confirmed SARS-CoV-2 infection or an uninfected control (not recorded which).

CDR3 in DNA: TGTGCCAGCAGCCCAGGGGGGGTAGCCACCTACGAGCAGTACTTC. Encoded protein: CASSPGGVATYEQYF. The V and J genes are TRBV9 and TRBJ2-7, with D perhaps assigned TRBD1 or TRBD2 (7 bases each). CDR1 and CDR2 (germline): SGDLS, YYNGEE. The CDR3 is made up of 15 amino acids. Trimming took off 4 bases at V and 2 bases at J, with 16 bases between the two ends.